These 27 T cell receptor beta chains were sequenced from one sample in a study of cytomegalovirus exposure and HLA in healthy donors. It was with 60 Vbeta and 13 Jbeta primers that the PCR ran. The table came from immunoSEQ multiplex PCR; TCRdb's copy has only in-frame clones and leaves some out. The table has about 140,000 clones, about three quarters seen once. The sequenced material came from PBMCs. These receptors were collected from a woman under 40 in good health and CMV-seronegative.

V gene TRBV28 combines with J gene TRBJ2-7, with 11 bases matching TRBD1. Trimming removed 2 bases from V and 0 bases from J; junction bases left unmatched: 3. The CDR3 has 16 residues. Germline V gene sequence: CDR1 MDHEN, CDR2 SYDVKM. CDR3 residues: CASSLTGTGGSYEQYF. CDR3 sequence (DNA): TGTGCCAGCAGTTTAACCGGGACAGGGGGCTCCTACGAGCAGTACTTC. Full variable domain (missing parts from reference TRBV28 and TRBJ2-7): DVKVTQSSRYLVKRTGEKVFLECVQDMDHENMFWYRQDPGLGLRLIYFSYDVKMKEKGDIPEGYSVSREKKERFSLILESASTNQTSMYLCASSLTGTGGSYEQYFGPGTRLTVT.

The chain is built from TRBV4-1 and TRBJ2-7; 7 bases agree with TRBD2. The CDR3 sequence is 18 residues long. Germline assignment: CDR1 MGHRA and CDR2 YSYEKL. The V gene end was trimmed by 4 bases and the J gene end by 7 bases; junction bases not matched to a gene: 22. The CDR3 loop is CASSPEGAGEGIEGEQYF. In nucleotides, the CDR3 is TGCGCCAGCAGCCCAGAAGGCGCGGGAGAAGGTATCGAGGGTGAGCAGTACTTC.

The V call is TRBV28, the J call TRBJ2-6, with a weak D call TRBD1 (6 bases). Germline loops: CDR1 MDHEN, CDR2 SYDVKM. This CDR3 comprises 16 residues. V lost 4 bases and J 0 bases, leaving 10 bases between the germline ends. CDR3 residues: CASSSGHFSGANVLTF. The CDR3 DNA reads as TGTGCCAGCAGTTCGGGACATTTCTCTGGGGCCAACGTCCTGACTTTC.

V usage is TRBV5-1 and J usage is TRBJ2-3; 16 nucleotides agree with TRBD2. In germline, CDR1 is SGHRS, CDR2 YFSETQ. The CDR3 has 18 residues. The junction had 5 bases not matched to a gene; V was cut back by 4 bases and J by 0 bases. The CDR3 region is CASSTGTSGGASTDTQYF. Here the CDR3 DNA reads TGCGCCAGCAGCACCGGGACTAGCGGGGGGGCCAGCACAGATACGCAGTATTTT.

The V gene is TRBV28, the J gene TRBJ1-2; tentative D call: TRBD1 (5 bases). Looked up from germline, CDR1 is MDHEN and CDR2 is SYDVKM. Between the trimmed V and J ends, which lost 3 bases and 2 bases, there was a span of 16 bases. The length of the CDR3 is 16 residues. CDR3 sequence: CASSFAGLRPNYGYTF. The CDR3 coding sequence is TGTGCCAGCAGTTTCGCAGGGCTGAGGCCCAACTATGGCTACACCTTC.

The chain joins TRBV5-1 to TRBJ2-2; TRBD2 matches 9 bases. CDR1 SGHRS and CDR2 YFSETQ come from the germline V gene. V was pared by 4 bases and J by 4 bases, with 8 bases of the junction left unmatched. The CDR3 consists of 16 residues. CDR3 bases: TGCGCCAGCAGCCCGGCGGGGGGGCTGGGCACCGGGGAGCTGTTTTTT. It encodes CASSPAGGLGTGELFF.

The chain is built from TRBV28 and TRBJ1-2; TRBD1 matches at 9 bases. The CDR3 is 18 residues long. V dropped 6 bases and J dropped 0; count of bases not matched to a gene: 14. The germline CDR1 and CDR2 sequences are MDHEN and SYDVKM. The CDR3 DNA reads TGTGCCAGCAGACCCAGATGGGGAGGGACAGGGACTAACTATGGCTACACCTTC. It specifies CASRPRWGGTGTNYGYTF.

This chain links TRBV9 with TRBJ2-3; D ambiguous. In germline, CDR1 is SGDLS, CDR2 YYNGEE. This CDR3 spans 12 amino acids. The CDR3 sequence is CSPRPSTDTQYF. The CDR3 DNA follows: TGTTCCCCTCGTCCTAGCACAGATACGCAGTATTTT.

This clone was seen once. The DNA for the CDR3 is TGTGCCAGCAGCCACTCTGGAAGGGGAAACACCGGGGAGCTGTTTTTT. Residues: CASSHSGRGNTGELFF. This sequence joins TRBV28 and TRBJ2-2; maybe TRBD1 (5 bases). The CDR3 totals 16 residues. Germline CDR1 MDHEN, CDR2 SYDVKM. Deletions cut 6 bases from V and 2 bases from J, with 16 bases between. The whole variable domain, filled in from reference TRBV28 and TRBJ2-2, reads DVKVTQSSRYLVKRTGEKVFLECVQDMDHENMFWYRQDPGLGLRLIYFSYDVKMKEKGDIPEGYSVSREKKERFSLILESASTNQTSMYLCASSHSGRGNTGELFFGEGSRLTVL.

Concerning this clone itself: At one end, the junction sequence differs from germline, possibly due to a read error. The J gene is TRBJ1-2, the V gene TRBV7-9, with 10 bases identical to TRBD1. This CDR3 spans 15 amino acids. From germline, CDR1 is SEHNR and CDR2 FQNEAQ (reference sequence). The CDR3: CSSSSGQGGHYGYTF. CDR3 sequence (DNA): TGTTCCAGCAGCTCCGGACAGGGGGGGCACTATGGCTACACCTTC.

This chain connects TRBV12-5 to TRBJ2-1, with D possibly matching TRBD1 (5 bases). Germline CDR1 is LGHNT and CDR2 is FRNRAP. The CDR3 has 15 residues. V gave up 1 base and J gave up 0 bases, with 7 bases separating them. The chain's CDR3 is CASGLGQSSYNEQFF. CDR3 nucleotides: TGTGCTAGTGGTTTGGGACAGAGCTCCTACAATGAGCAGTTCTTC.

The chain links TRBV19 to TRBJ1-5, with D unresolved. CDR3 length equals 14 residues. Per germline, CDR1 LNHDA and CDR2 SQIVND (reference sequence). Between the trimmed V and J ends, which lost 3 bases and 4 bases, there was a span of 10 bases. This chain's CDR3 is CASSIRQANQPQHF. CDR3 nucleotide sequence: TGTGCCAGTAGTATTCGGCAGGCAAATCAGCCCCAGCATTTT.

The CDR3: CASSSSGTTYNEQFF. The CDR3 DNA is TGTGCCAGCAGCTCATCCGGGACTACATACAATGAGCAGTTCTTC. The genes are TRBV11-2 and TRBJ2-1; 7 bases are shared with TRBD2. Trimming cost V 4 bases and J 4 bases; bases outside gene matches: 7. CDR1 and CDR2 from the germline V gene are SGHAT and FQNNGV. The CDR3 has 15 residues.

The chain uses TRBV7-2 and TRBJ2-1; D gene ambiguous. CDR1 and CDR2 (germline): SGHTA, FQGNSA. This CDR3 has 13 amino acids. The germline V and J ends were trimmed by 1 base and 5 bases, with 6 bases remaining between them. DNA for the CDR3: TGTGCCAGCAGCTTAGGGAGAAACAATGAGCAGTTCTTC. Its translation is CASSLGRNNEQFF.

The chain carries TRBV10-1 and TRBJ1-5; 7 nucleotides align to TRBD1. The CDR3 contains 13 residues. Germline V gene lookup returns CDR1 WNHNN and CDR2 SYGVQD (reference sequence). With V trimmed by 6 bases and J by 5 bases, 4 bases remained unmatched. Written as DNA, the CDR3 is TGCGCCAGCAGCGCCGGGACAGATCAGCCCCAGCATTTT. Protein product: CASSAGTDQPQHF.

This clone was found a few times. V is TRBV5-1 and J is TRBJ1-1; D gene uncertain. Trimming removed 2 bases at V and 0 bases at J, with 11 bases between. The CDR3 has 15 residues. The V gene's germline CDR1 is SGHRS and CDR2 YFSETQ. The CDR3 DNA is TGCGCCAGCAGCTTAACCGAGCCTATGAACACTGAAGCTTTCTTT. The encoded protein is CASSLTEPMNTEAFF.

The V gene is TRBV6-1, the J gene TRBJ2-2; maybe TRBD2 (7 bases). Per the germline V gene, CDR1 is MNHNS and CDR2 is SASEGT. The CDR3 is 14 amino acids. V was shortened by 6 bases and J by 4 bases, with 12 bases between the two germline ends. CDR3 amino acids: CASSRGAGTGELFF. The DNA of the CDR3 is TGTGCCAGCAGCCGGGGGGCAGGCACCGGGGAGCTGTTTTTT.

This CDR3 reads CASSILAAQTGELFF. The DNA of the CDR3 is TGTGCCAGTAGTATACTAGCGGCCCAGACCGGGGAGCTGTTTTTT. The V and J genes are TRBV19 and TRBJ2-2; 7 nucleotides line up with TRBD2. CDR1 and CDR2 (germline): LNHDA, SQIVND (reference sequence). The V gene end was trimmed by 2 bases and the J gene end by 5 bases; junction bases not matched to a gene: 5. The CDR3 length is 15 residues.

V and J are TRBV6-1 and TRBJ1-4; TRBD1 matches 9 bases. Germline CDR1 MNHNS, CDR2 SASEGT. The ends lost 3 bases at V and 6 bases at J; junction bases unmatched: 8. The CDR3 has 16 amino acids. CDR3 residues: CASSDPGTGTYEKLFF. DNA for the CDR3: TGTGCCAGCAGTGACCCCGGGACAGGGACTTATGAAAAACTGTTTTTT.

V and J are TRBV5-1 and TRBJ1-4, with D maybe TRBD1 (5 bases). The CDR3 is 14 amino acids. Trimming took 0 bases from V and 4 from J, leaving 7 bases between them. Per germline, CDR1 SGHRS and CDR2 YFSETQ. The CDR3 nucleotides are TGCGCCAGCAGCTTGGCGGGGGTTAATGAAAAACTGTTTTTT. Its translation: CASSLAGVNEKLFF.

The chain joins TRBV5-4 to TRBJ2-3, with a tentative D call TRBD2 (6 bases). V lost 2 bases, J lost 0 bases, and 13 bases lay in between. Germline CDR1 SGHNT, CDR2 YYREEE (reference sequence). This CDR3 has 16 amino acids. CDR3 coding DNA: TGTGCCAGCAGCTTACCCGGGACTCCAAGCACAGATACGCAGTATTTT. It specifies CASSLPGTPSTDTQYF.

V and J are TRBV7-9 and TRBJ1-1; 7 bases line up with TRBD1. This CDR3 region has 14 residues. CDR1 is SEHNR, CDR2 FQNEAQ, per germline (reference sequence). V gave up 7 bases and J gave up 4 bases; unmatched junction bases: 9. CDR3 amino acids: CASTIDRVGTEAFF. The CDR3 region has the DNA TGTGCCAGCACCATCGACAGGGTCGGCACTGAAGCTTTCTTT. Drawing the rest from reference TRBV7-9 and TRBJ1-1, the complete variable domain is DTGVSQNPRHKITKRGQNVTFRCDPISEHNRLYWYRQTLGQGPEFLTYFQNEAQLEKSRLLSDRFSAERPKGSFSTLEIQRTEQGDSAMYLCASTIDRVGTEAFFGQGTRLTVV.

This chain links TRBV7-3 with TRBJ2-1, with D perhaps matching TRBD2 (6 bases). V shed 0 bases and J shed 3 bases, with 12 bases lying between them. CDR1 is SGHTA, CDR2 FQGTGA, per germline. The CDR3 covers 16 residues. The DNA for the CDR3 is TGTGCCAGCAGCTTAACGGGATGGGGGGTCTACAATGAGCAGTTCTTC. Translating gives CASSLTGWGVYNEQFF.

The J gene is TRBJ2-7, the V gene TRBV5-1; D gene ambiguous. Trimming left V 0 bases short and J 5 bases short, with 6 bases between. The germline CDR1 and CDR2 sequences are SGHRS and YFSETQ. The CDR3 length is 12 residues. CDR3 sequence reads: CASSLASDEQYF. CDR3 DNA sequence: TGCGCCAGCAGCTTGGCGTCGGACGAGCAGTACTTC. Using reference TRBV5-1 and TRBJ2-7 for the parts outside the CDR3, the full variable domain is KAGVTQTPRYLIKTRGQQVTLSCSPISGHRSVSWYQQTPGQGLQFLFEYFSETQRNKGNFPGRFSGRQFSNSRSEMNVSTLELGDSALYLCASSLASDEQYFGPGTRLTVT.

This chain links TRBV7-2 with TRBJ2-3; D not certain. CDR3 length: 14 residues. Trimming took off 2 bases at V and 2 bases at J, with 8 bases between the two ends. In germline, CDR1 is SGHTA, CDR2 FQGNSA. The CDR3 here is CASSLSPLTDTQYF. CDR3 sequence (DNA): TGTGCCAGCAGCTTATCCCCCCTCACAGATACGCAGTATTTT.

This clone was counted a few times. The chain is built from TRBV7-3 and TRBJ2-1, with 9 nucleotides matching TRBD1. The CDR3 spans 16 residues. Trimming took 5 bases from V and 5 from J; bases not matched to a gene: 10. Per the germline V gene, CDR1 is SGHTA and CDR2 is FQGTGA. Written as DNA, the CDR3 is TGTGCCAGCAGCCCTGGGACAGGGAGAGGAGACAATGAGCAGTTCTTC. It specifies CASSPGTGRGDNEQFF.

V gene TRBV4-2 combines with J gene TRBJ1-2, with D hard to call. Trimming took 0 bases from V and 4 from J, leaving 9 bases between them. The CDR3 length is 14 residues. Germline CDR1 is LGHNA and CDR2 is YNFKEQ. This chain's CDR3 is CASSQDQVGYGYTF. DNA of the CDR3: TGTGCCAGCAGCCAAGATCAGGTGGGCTATGGCTACACCTTC.